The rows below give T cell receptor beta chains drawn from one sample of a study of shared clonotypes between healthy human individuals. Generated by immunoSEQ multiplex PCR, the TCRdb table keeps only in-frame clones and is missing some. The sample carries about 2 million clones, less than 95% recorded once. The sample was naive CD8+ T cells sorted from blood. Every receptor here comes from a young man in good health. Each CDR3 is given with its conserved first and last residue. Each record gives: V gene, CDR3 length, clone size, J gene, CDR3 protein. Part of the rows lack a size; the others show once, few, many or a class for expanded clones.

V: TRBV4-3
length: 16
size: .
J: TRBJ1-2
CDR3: CASSQDAGGLTYGYTF

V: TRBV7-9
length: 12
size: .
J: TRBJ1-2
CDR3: CASSLIAYGYTF

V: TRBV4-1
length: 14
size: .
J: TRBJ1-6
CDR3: CASSQVGEDSPLHF

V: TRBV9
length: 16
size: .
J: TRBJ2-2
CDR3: CASSVEDKGVGGELFF

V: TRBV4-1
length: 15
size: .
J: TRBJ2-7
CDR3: CASSPALAGGYEQYF

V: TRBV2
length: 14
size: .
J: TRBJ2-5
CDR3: CASFGGWASETQYF

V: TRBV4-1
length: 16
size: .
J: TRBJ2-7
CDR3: CASSQDGGTGSYEQYF

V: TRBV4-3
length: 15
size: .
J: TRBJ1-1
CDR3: CASSQDGGRLTEAFF

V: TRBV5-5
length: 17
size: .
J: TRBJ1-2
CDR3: CASSLLLQGDLNYGYTF

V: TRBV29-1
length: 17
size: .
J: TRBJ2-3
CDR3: CSVGGLAGGESTDTQYF

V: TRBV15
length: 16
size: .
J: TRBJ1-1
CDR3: CATSRDRGAMNTEAFF

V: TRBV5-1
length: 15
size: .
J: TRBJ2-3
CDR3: CASSTSGGYTDTQYF

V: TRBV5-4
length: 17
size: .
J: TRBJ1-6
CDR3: CASSLDLGGSYNSPLHF

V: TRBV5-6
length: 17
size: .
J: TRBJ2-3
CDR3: CASSPIGTGFHTDTQYF

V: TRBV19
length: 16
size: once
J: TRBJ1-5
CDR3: CASSIEGQEGNQPQHF

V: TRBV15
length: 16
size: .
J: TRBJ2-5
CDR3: CATSARTGGTRETQYF

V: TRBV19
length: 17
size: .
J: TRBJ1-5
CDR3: CASTPLAHWLGDEPQHF

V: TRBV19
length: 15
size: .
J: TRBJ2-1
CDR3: CASSIPSESYNEQFF

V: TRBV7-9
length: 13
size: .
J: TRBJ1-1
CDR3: CASSLLGDFEAFF

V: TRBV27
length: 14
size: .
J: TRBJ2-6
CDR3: CASRMGSGANVLTF

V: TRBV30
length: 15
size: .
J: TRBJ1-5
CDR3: CAWSSTDAYNQPQHF

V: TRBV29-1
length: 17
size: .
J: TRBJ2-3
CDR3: CSVGLLAGEQSTDTQYF